This TCR beta chain was documented in a study of graft-versus-host responses after intestinal transplantation (dated by TCRdb to the early 2020s). Study-wide context: The transplants that recipients got were multivisceral, liver-intestinal, or isolated intestinal. Every recipient was given anti-thymocyte globulin induction, followed by 3 to 4 years of maintenance tacrolimus and steroids. After intestinal transplantation, graft-versus-host and host-versus-graft alloreactive T cell clones in the graft, circulation and bone marrow were tracked using bulk TCR-beta CDR3 sequencing. To identify alloreactive clones, pre-transplant mixed lymphocyte reaction products were sequenced and then compared with unstimulated pre-transplant donor and recipient T cells. The cohort enrolled approximately 24 intestinal transplant recipients including one retransplant, and a few patients lacking pretransplant specimens were excluded. A peak of at least 4% donor T cells among recipient peripheral blood mononuclear cells was the definition used for donor T cell macrochimerism. Rather than being sequenced by the commercial service, samples from three later patients were sequenced in-house on an Illumina MiSeq and processed with MiXCR. General study outcomes and caveats: GvH clones turned up in recipient bone marrow, with some appearing earlier in ileal mucosa or blood, a pattern consistent with an intestinal mucosal origin. High GvH to HvG T cell clonal ratios were observed in the allografts of patients with donor T cell macrochimerism. Early after transplant, peak levels of circulating GvH clones were found to be associated with declines in HvG clones. Conclusions were limited by the relatively low number and heterogeneity of intestinal transplant patients.

The library relied on the immunoSEQ multiplex PCR assay. High-throughput TCR-beta CDR3 sequencing of genomic DNA from most patients was performed by Adaptive Biotechnologies. The paper's data handling went like this. TCR sequencing data for approximately 17 patients were retrieved from Adaptive's ImmunoSEQ software; three other patients were processed with MiXCR and VDJtools. Because the origin of CDR3 nucleotide sequences shared between donor and recipient could not be assigned, those sequences were removed. At least 2-fold expansion over unstimulated cells and a minimum CFSE-low frequency of 0.002% (template counts) or 0.001% (read counts) were required for clones to be classified as alloreactive. Clones were considered mappable if detected in sequenced pre-transplant spleen, lymph node, or MLR CFSE-low populations of the donor or recipient. Cumulative frequency of alloreactive clones was calculated as a percentage of all sequences weighted by copy number. Sourced from immuneACCESS, this table was stored by TCRdb with only in-frame sequences that have V and J called. A share of the clones is absent; for the studies checked, an unresolved V gene accounts for under half, and the remainder has no known explanation. That table gives V, J and clone size, and the DNA gave D and trimming. Here the sample has 35,000 to 45,000 clones; more than 90% occur a single time. The ten largest clones represent approximately 0.8% of the sample.

In the first month after transplant, blood samples were collected up to 4 times, and after that at least monthly when available. This clone was detected only once. Its target antigen remains unknown. No base qualities exist here, and no much larger clone lies one base off it. V is shortened by 4 bases, J by 6 bases, and the region joining them spans 13 bases. Including cysteine and phenylalanine, the CDR3 has 14 amino acids. The CDR3 DNA has 42 bases and is translated from base 1. Via the germline V gene (reference sequence), CDR1 is SEHNR and CDR2 FQNEAQ. The material sequenced was PBMCs, taken 16 days after intestinal transplant. The chain is made from TRBV7-9 and TRBJ2-1; a weak D assignment points to TRBD1 (5 bases agree). This clonotype was sampled from a human patient who received an intestinal transplant, so some T cells may come from the graft donor. The CDR3 reads as follows: CASSSSPRGNEQFF. Here is the DNA: TGTGCCAGCAGCTCATCTCCTAGGGGCAATGAGCAGTTCTTC.